The clone carrying this T cell receptor (beta chain) was counted a few times. Its antigen remains unidentified. The data were obtained in a study of T cell repertoires in cytomegalovirus infection. Study details: CMV epitopes in the study were HLA-C-restricted (recently identified) and HLA-B-restricted (well studied). Evidence of both CMV infection and a matching HLA type came from public TCR beta signatures.

Study-level findings and limits: HLA-C-restricted CMV clonotypes gave the most frequent clonotype in two of eight donors. Cumulative frequency (of public TCR beta family members) identified carriers of CMV plus the relevant HLA.

TCRdb fed the reads into MiXCR, producing one record per CDR3 protein. The sample has about 920,000 distinct CDR3 sequences; about a third are singletons. The material sequenced was cultured CD8+ T cells from PBMCs, taken from culture after CMV antigen stimulation. The receptor's source is a human donor in good health (CMV status not recorded). Some clones in this sample may be carry-over from other donors' samples.

The CDR3 spells CASSPAAGTQETQYF. CDR3 sequence (DNA): TGCGCCAGCAGCCCAGCTGCAGGGACCCAAGAGACCCAGTACTTC. This chain links TRBV5-1 with TRBJ2-5; D is possibly TRBD1 or TRBD2 (5 bases each). The length of the CDR3 is 15 residues. V shed 4 bases and J shed 1 base, with 14 bases lying between them. CDR1 and CDR2 from the germline V gene are SGHRS and YFSETQ.